This TCR beta chain was found in a study of cytomegalovirus exposure and HLA in healthy donors. The PCR contained 60 Vbeta and 13 Jbeta primers. Generated by immunoSEQ multiplex PCR, the TCRdb table keeps only in-frame clones and is missing some. The sample has 60,000 to 80,000 clones, around 73% seen once; the top ten hold 3%. Per the germline V gene, CDR1 is SEHNR and CDR2 is FQNEAQ (reference sequence). This CDR3 region has 13 residues. J was trimmed by 3 bases and V by 4 bases; bases with no gene match: 1. This receptor was taken from a girl under 18 in good health and CMV-seropositive. The chain joins TRBV7-9 to TRBJ2-7; 9 nucleotides match TRBD2. The sequenced material came from PBMCs. CDR3 region: CASSSSGNYEQYF. The CDR3 nucleotides are TGTGCCAGCAGCTCTAGCGGGAACTACGAGCAGTACTTC.